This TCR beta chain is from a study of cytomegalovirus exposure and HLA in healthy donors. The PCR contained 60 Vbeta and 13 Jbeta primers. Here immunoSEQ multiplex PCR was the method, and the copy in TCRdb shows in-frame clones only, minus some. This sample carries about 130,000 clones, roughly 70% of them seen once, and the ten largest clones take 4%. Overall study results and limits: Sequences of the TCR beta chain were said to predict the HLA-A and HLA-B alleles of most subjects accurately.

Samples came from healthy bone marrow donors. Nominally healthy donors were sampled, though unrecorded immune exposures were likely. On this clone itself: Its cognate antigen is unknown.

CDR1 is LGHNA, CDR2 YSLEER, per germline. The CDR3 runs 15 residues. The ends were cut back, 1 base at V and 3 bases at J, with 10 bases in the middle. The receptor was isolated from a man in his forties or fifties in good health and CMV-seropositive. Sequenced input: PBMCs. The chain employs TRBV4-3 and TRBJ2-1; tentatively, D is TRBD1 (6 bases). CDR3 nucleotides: TGCGCCAGCAGCCAAGCTCCGACAGGCTACAATGAGCAGTTCTTC. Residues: CASSQAPTGYNEQFF.